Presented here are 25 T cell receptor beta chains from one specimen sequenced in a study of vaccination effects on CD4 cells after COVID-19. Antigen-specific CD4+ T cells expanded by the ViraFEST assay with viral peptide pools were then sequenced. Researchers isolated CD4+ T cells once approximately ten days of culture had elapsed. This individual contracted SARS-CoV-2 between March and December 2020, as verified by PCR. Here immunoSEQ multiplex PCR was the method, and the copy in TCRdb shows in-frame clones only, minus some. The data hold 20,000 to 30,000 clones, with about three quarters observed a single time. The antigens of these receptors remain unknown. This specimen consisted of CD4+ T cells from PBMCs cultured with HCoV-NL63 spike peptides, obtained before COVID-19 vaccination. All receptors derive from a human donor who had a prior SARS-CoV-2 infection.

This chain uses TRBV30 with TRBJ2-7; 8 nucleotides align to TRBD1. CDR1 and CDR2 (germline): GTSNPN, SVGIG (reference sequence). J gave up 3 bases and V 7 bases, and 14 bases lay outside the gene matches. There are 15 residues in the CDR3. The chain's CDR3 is CALILSGQAYYEQYF. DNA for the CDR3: TGTGCCTTAATACTATCGGGACAGGCTTACTACGAGCAGTACTTC.

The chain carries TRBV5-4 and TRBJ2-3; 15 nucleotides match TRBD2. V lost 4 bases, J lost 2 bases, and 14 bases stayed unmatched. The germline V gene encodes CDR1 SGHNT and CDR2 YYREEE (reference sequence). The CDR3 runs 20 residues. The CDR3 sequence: CASSEEPDGTSGGNTDTQYF. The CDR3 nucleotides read TGTGCCAGCAGCGAAGAGCCGGACGGGACTAGCGGGGGGAACACAGATACGCAGTATTTT. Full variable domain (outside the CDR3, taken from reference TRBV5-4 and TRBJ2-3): ETGVTQSPTHLIKTRGQQVTLRCSSQSGHNTVSWYQQALGQGPQFIFQYYREEENGRGNFPPRFSGLQFPNYSSELNVNALELDDSALYLCASSEEPDGTSGGNTDTQYFGPGTRLTVL.

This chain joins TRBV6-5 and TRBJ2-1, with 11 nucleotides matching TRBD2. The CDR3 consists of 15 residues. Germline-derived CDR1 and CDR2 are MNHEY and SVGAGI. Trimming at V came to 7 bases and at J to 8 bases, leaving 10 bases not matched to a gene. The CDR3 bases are TGTGCCAGCACCCTAGCGGGAGGACAAGTCTATGAGCAGTTCTTC. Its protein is CASTLAGGQVYEQFF.

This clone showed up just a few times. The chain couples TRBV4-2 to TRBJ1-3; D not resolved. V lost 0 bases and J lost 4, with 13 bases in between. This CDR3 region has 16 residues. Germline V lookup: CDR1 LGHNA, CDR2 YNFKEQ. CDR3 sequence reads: CASSQDSRAAGNTIYF. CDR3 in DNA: TGTGCCAGCAGCCAAGATTCAAGGGCGGCAGGAAACACCATATATTTT.

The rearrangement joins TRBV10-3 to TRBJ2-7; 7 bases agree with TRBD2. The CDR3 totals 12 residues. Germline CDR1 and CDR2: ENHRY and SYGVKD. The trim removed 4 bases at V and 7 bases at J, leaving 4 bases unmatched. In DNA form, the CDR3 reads TGTGCCATCAGTGGGTGGACTAGAGAGCAGTACTTC. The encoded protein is CAISGWTREQYF.

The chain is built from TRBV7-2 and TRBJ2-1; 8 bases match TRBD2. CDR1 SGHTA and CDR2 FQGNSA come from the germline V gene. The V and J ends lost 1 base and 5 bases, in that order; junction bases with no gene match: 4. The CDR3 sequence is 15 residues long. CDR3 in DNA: TGTGCCAGCAGCTTAGTGCGCGGGGGGAACAATGAGCAGTTCTTC. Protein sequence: CASSLVRGGNNEQFF. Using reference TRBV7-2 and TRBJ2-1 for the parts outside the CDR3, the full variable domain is GAGVSQSPSNKVTEKGKDVELRCDPISGHTALYWYRQSLGQGLEFLIYFQGNSAPDKSGLPSDRFSAERTGGSVSTLTIQRTQQEDSAVYLCASSLVRGGNNEQFFGPGTRLTVL.

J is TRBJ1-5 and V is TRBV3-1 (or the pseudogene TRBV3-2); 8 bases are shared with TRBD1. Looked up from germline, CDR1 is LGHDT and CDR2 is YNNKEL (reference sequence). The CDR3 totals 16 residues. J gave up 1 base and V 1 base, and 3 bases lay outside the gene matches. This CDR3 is CASSQGGQASNQPQHF. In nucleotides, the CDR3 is TGTGCCAGCAGCCAAGGGGGACAGGCCAGCAATCAGCCCCAGCATTTT.

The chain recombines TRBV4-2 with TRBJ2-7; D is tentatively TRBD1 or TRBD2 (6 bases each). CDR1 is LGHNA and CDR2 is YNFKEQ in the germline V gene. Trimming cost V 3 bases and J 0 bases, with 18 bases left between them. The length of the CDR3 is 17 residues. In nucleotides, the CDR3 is TGTGCCAGCAGCCACGTAGTGGCCGGAGGGGGCTCCTACGAGCAGTACTTC. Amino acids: CASSHVVAGGGSYEQYF.

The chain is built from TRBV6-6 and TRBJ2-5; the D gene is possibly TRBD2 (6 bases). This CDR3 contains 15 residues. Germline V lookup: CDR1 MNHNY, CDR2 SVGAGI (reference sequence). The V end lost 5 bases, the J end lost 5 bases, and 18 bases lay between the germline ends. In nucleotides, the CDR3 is TGTGCCAGCAGTCCCAGGGACTCCCCTGAGGAGACCCAGTACTTC. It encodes CASSPRDSPEETQYF.

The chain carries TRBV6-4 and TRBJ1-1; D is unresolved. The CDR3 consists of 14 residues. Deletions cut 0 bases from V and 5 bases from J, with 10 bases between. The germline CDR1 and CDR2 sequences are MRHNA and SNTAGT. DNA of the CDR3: TGTGCCAGCAGTGACTCGTCGTATGGGACTGAAGCTTTCTTT. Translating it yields CASSDSSYGTEAFF.

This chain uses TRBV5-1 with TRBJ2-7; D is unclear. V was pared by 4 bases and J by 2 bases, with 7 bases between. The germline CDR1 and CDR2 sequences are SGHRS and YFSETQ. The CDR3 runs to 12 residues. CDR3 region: CASSDQTYEQYF. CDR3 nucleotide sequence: TGCGCCAGCAGCGATCAAACCTACGAGCAGTACTTC.

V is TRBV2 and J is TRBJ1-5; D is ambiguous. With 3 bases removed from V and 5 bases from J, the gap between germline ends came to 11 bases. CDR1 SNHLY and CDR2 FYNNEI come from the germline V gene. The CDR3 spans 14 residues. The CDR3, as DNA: TGTGCCAGCAGTGATATCACAGCTGATCAGCCCCAGCATTTT. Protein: CASSDITADQPQHF.

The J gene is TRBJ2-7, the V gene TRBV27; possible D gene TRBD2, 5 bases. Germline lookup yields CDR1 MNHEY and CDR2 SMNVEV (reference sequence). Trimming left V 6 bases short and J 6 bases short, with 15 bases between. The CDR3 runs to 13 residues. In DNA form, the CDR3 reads TGTGCCAGCAGCCCCGGGGTATTTCTCGAGCAGTACTTC. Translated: CASSPGVFLEQYF.

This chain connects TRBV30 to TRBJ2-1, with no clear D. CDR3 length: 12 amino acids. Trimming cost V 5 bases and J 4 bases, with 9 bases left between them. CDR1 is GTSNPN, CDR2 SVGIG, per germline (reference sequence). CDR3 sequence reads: CAWLPEYNEQFF. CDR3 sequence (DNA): TGTGCCTGGCTTCCAGAATACAATGAGCAGTTCTTC. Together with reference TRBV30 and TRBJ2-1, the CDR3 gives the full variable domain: SQTIHQWPATLVQPVGSPLSLECTVEGTSNPNLYWYRQAAGRGLQLLFYSVGIGQISSEVPQNLSASRPQDRQFILSSKKLLLSDSGFYLCAWLPEYNEQFFGPGTRLTVL.

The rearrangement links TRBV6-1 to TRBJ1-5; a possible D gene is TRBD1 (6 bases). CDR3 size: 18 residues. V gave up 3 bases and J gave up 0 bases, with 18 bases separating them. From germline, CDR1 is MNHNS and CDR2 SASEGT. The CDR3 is CASSDGTLVGYSNQPQHF. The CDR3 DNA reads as TGTGCCAGCAGTGATGGGACACTGGTGGGTTATAGCAATCAGCCCCAGCATTTT.

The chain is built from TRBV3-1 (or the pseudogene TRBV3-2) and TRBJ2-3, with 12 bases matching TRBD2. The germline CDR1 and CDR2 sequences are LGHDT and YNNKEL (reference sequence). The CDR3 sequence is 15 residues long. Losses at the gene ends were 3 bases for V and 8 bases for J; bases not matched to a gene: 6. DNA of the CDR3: TGTGCCAGCAGCCAGACTAGCGGGAGTTCCGGTACGCAGTATTTT. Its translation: CASSQTSGSSGTQYF.

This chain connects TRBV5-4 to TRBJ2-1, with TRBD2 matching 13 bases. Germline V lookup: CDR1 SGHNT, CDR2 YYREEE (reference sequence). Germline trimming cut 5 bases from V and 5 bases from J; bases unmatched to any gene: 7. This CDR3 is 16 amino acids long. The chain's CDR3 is CASRSLAGGRNNEQFF. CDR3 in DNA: TGTGCCAGCAGGTCACTAGCGGGAGGGCGAAACAATGAGCAGTTCTTC.

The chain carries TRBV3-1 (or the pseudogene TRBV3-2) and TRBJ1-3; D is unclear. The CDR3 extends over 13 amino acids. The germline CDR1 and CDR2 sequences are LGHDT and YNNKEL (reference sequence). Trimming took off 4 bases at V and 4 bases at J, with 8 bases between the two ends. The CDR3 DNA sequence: TGTGCCAGCAGCCCACAGTGGGGAAACACCATATATTTT. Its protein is CASSPQWGNTIYF.

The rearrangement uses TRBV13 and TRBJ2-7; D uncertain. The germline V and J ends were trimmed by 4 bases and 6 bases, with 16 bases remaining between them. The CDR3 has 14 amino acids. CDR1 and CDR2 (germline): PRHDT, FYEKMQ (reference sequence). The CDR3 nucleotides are TGTGCCAGCAGCTCGTCCTCGGACGGGTCCGAGCAGTACTTC. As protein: CASSSSSDGSEQYF. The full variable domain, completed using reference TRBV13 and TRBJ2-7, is AAGVIQSPRHLIKEKRETATLKCYPIPRHDTVYWYQQGPGQDPQFLISFYEKMQSDKGSIPDRFSAQQFSDYHSELNMSSLELGDSALYFCASSSSSDGSEQYFGPGTRLTVT.

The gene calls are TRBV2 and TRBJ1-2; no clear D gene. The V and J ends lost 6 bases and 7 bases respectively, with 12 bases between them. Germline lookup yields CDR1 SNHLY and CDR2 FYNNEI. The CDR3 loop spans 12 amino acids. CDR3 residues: CASSPEGRGYTF. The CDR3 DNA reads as TGTGCCAGCAGCCCGGAGGGCCGTGGCTACACCTTC.

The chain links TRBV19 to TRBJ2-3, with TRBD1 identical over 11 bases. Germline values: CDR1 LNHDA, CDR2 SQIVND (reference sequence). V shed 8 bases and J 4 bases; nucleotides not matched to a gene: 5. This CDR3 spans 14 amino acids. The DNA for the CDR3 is TGTGCCAGTCGGGACAGGGGGAGTTCAGATACGCAGTATTTT. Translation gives CASRDRGSSDTQYF.

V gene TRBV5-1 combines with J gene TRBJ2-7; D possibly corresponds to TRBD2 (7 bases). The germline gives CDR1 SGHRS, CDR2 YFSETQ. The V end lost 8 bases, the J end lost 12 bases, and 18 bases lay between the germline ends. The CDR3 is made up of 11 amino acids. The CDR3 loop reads CARVRGGVGYF. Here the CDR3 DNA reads TGCGCCAGAGTTAGGGGGGGTGTGGGGTACTTC.

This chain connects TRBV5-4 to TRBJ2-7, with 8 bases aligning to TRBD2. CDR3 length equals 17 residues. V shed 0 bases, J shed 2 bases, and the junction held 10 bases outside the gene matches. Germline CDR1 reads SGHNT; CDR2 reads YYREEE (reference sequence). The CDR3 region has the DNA TGTGCCAGCAGCTTGGGGGCCCGGGGGGGGATAGCCTACGAGCAGTACTTC. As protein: CASSLGARGGIAYEQYF. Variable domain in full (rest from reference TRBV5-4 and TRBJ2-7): ETGVTQSPTHLIKTRGQQVTLRCSSQSGHNTVSWYQQALGQGPQFIFQYYREEENGRGNFPPRFSGLQFPNYSSELNVNALELDDSALYLCASSLGARGGIAYEQYFGPGTRLTVT.

In DNA form, the CDR3 reads TGTGCCAGCAGCTTAAAAGCGGGAGGGCCAGTGAGCACAGATACGCAGTATTTT. Translating gives CASSLKAGGPVSTDTQYF. The V call is TRBV7-3, the J call TRBJ2-3; the match to TRBD2 covers 10 bases. From germline, CDR1 is SGHTA and CDR2 FQGTGA. The length of the CDR3 is 18 residues. J lost 0 bases, V lost 1 base, and 7 bases had no gene match.

The CDR3 loop reads CASSLDRGTAYNSPLHF. In nucleotides, the CDR3 is TGTGCCAGCAGCTTAGACAGGGGGACGGCCTATAATTCACCCCTCCACTTT. The chain is built from TRBV5-6 and TRBJ1-6; 9 bases are a match to TRBD1. CDR1 and CDR2 from the germline V gene are SGHDT and YYEEEE. V was pared by 2 bases and J by 2 bases, with 5 bases of the junction left unmatched. The CDR3 sequence is 17 residues long.